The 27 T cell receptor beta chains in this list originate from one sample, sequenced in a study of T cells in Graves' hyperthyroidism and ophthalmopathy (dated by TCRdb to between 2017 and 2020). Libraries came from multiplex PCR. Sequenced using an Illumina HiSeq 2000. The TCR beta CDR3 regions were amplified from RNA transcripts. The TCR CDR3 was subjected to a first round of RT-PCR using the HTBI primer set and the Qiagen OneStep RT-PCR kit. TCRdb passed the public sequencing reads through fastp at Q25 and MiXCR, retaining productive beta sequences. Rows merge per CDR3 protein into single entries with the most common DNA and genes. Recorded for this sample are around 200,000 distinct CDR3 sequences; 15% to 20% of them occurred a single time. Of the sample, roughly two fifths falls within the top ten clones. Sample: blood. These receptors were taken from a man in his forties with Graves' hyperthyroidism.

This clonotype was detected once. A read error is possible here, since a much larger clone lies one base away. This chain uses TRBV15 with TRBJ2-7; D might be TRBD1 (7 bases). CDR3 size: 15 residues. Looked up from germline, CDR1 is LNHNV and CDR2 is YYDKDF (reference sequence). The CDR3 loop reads CTTSRGGTESYEQYF. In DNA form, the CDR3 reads TGTACCACCAGCAGAGGAGGGACAGAATCCTACGAGCAGTACTTC.

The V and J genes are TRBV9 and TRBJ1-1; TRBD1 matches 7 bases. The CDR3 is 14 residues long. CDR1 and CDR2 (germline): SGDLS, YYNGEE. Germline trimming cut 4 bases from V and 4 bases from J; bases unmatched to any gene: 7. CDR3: CASSPQGEGTEAFF. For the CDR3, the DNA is TGTGCCAGCAGCCCTCAGGGGGAAGGCACTGAAGCTTTCTTT.

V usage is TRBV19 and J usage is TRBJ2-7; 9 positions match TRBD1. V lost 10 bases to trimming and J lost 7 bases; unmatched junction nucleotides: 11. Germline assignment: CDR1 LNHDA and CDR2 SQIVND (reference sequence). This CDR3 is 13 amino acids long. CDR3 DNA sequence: TGTGCCACCGACAGGGGGGGGTCGGAGGAGCAGTACTTC. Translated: CATDRGGSEEQYF.

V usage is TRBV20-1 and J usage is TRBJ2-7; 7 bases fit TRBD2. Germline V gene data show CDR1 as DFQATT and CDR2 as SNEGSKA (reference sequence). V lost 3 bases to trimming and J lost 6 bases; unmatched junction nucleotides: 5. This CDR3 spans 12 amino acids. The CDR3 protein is CSARREGSEQYF. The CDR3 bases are TGCAGTGCTAGGAGGGAGGGATCCGAGCAGTACTTC.

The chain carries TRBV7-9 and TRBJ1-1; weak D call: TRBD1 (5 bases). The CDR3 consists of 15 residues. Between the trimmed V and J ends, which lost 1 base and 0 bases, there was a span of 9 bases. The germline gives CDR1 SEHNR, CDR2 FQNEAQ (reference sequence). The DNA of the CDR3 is TGTGCCAGCAGCTTAGTTGGGGGAGTGAACACTGAAGCTTTCTTT. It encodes CASSLVGGVNTEAFF. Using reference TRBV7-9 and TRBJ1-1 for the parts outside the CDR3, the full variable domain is DTGVSQNPRHKITKRGQNVTFRCDPISEHNRLYWYRQTLGQGPEFLTYFQNEAQLEKSRLLSDRFSAERPKGSFSTLEIQRTEQGDSAMYLCASSLVGGVNTEAFFGQGTRLTVV.

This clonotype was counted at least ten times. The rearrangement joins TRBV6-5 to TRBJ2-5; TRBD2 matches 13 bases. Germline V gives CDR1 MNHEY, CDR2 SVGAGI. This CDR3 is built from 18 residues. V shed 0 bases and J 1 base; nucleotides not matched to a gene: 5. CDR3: CASSYSGLAGEFQETQYF. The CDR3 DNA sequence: TGTGCCAGCAGTTACTCAGGACTAGCGGGGGAGTTCCAAGAGACCCAGTACTTC.

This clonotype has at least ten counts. The CDR3 loop reads CASLGTGSYQPQHF. CDR3 nucleotide sequence: TGTGCCAGTTTGGGGACAGGGAGTTATCAGCCCCAGCATTTT. The chain uses TRBV19 and TRBJ1-5; 9 bases align to TRBD1. The CDR3 is 14 residues long. From germline, CDR1 is LNHDA and CDR2 SQIVND (reference sequence). V was clipped by 8 bases and J by 5 bases; unmatched bases: 7.

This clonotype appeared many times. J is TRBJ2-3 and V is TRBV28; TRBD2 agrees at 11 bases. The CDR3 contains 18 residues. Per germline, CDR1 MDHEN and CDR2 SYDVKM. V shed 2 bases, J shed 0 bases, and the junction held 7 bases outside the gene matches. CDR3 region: CASSLTRLAGGSTDTQYF. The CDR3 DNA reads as TGTGCCAGCAGTTTAACCAGGCTAGCGGGGGGAAGCACAGATACGCAGTATTTT.

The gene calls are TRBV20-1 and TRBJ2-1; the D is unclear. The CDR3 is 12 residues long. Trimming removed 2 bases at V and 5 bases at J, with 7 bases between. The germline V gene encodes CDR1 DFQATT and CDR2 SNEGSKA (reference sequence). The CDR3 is CSARLSHNEQFF. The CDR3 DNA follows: TGCAGTGCTAGACTGAGCCACAATGAGCAGTTCTTC.

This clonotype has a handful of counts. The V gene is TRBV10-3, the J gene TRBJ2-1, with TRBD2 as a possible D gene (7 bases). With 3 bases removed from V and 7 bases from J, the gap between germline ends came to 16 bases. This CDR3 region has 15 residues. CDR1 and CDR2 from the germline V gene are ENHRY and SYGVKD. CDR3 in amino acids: CAISDRGGALNEQFF. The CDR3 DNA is TGTGCCATCAGTGACCGAGGGGGGGCCCTAAATGAGCAGTTCTTC.

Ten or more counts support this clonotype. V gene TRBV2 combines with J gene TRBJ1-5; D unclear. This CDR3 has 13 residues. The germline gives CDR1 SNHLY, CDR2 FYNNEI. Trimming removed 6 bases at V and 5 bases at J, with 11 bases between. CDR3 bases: TGTGCCAGCAGGAGGGAAGGTGATCAGCCCCAGCATTTT. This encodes CASRREGDQPQHF.

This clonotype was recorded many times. CDR3 nucleotide sequence: TGTGCCAGCAGTCCCGGGGGGGGCAAGGGCGAGCAGTACTTC. This translates into CASSPGGGKGEQYF. The V and J genes are TRBV28 and TRBJ2-7; 8 nucleotides match TRBD2. Looked up from germline, CDR1 is MDHEN and CDR2 is SYDVKM. There are 14 residues in the CDR3. V lost 5 bases to trimming and J lost 6 bases; unmatched junction nucleotides: 9.

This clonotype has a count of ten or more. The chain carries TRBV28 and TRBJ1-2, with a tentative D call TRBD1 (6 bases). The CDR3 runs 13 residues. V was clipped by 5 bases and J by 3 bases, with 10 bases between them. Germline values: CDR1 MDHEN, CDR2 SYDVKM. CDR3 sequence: CASSGDTHYGYTF. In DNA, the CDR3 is TGTGCCAGCAGTGGGGACACACACTATGGCTACACCTTC.

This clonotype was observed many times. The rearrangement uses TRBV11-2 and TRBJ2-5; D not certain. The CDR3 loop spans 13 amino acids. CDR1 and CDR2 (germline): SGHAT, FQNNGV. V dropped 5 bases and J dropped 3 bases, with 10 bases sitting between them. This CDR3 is CASSRSRKETQYF. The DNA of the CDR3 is TGTGCCAGCAGCCGATCTAGAAAAGAGACCCAGTACTTC.

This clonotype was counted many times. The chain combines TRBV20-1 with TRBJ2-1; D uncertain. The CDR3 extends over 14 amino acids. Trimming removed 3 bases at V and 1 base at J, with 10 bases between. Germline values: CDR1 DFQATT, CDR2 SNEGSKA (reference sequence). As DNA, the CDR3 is TGCAGTGCTAGTTTGGGTGGTTCCTACAATGAGCAGTTCTTC. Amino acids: CSASLGGSYNEQFF.

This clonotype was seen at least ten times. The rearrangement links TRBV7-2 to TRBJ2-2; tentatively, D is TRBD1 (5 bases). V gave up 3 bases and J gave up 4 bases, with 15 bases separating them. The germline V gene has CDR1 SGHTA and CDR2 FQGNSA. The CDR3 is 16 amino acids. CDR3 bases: TGTGCCAGCAGCTTGTATGGGCAGGGTGTCACCGGGGAGCTGTTTTTT. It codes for CASSLYGQGVTGELFF.

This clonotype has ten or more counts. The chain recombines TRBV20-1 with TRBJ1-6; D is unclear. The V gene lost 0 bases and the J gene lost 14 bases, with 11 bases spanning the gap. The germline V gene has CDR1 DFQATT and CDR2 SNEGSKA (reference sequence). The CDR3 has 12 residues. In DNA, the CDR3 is TGCAGTGCTAGAGATAACCTTCGGACCCTCCACTTT. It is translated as CSARDNLRTLHF.

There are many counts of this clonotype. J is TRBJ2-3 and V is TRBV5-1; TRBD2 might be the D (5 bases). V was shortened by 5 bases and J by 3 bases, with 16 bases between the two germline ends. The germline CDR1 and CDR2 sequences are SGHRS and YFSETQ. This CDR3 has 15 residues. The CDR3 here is CASRFRGDTTDTQYF. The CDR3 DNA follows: TGCGCCAGCAGGTTCCGGGGAGACACAACAGATACGCAGTATTTT.

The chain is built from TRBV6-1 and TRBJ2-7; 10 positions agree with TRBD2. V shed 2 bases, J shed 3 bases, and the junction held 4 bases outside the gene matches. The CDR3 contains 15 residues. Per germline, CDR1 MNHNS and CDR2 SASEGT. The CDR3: CASSELAGANYEQYF. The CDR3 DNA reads TGTGCCAGCAGTGAACTAGCGGGGGCCAACTACGAGCAGTACTTC.

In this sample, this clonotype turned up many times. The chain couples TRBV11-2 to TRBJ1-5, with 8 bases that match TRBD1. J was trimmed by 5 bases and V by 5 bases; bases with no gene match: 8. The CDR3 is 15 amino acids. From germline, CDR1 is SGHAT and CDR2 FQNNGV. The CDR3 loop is CASSPTGGRDQPQHF. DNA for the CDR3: TGTGCCAGCAGCCCCACAGGGGGGAGAGATCAGCCCCAGCATTTT.

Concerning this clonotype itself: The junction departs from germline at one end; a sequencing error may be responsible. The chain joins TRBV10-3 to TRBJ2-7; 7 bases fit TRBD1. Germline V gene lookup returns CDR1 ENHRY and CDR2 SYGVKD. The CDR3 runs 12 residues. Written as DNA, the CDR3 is TGTGCCGTCAGCCAGACAGGGAACGAGCAGTACTTC. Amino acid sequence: CAVSQTGNEQYF.

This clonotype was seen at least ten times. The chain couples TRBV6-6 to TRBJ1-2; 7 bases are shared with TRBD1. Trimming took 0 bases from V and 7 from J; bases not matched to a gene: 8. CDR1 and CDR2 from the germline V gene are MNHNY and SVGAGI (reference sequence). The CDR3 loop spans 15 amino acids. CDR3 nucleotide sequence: TGTGCCAGCAGTTACTCGCTCAGGGGGTCCCGTGGCTACACCTTC. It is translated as CASSYSLRGSRGYTF.

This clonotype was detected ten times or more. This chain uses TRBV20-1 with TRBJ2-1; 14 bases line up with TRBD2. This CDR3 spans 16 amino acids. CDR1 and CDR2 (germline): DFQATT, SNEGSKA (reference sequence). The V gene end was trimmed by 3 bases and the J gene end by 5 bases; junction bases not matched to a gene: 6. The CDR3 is CSARTSGGVINNEQFF. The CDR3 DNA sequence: TGCAGTGCTAGGACTAGCGGGGGGGTGATAAACAATGAGCAGTTCTTC.

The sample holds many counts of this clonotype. CDR3 amino acids: CASSYLGRENSPLHF. CDR3 DNA: TGTGCCAGCAGTTACCTCGGACGGGAAAATTCACCCCTCCACTTT. V and J are TRBV6-2 or TRBV6-3 and TRBJ1-6; D not certain. The CDR3 is 15 amino acids. V lost 2 bases to trimming and J lost 7 bases, with 12 bases between them. The germline V gene encodes CDR1 MNHEY and CDR2 SVGEGT.

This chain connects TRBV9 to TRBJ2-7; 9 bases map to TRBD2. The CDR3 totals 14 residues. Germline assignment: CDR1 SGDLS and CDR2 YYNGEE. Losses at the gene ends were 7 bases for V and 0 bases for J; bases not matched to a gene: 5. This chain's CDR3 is CASSMTSGSYEQYF. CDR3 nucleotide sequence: TGTGCCAGCTCGATGACTAGCGGCTCCTACGAGCAGTACTTC.

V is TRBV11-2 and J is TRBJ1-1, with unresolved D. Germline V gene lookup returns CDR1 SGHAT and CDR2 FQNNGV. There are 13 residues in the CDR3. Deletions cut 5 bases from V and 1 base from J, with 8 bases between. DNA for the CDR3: TGTGCCAGCAGCCTCATCAGGAACACTGAAGCTTTCTTT. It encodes CASSLIRNTEAFF.

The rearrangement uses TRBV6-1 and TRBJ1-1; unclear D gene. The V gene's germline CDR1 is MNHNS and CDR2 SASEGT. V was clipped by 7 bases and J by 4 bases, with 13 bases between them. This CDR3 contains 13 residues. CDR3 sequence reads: CASTLMGSTEAFF. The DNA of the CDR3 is TGTGCCAGCACCCTGATGGGGAGCACTGAAGCTTTCTTT.